Reported below is one T cell receptor (beta chain). Antigen unknown. These data originate in a study of OX40 agonist ivuxolimab in advanced cancers. Study context: Prior anti-PD-1, anti-PD-L1 or anti-CTLA-4 therapy was allowed; roughly 40% had some.

Data came from immunoSEQ multiplex PCR; TCRdb stores just in-frame clones and leaves some out. In the table there are roughly 50,000 clones, approximately 90% of which are singletons. The sampling schedule covered blood at baseline, cycle 4 day 1, and cycle 7 day 1. Regarding the study as a whole: The authors did not determine the antigen specificity of the expanded peripheral T cells.

CDR3 size: 15 residues. The germline V gene encodes CDR1 ENHRY and CDR2 SYGVKD. V shed 6 bases and J 0 bases; nucleotides not matched to a gene: 4. The sequence was collected from an adult with an advanced solid tumor such as melanoma, head and neck, liver or kidney cancer. This sequence joins TRBV10-3 and TRBJ2-2, with TRBD1 matching 7 bases. Sequenced here: CD4+ or CD8+ T cells sorted from blood, sampled in a trial of the OX40 agonist ivuxolimab. CDR3 in amino acids: CAIRGTETNTGELFF. The CDR3 region has the DNA TGTGCCATCAGGGGGACAGAAACGAACACCGGGGAGCTGTTTTTT.